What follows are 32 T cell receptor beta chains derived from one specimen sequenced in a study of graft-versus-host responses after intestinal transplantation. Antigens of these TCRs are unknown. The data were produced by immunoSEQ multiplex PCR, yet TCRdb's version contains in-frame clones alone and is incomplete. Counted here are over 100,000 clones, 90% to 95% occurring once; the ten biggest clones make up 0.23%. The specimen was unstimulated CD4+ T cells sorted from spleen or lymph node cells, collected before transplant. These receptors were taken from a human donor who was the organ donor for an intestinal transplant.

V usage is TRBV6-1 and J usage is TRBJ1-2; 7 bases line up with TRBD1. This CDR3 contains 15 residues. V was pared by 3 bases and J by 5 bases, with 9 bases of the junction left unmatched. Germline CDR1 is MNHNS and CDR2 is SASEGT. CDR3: CASSEDRRIRYGYTF. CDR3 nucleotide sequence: TGTGCCAGCAGTGAGGACAGGAGAATTAGGTATGGCTACACCTTC.

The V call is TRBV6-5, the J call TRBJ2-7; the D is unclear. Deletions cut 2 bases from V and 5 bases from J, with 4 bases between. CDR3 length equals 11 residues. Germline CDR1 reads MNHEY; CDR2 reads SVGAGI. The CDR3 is CASSYRDEQYF. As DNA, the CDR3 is TGTGCCAGCAGTTACAGGGACGAGCAGTACTTC.

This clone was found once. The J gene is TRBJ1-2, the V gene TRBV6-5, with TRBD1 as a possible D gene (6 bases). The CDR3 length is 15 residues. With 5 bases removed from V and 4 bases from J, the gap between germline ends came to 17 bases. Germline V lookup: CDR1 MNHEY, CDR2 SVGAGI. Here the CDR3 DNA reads TGTGCCAGCAGTACTCAGGGGACTGGAGGCTATGGCTACACCTTC. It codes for CASSTQGTGGYGYTF.

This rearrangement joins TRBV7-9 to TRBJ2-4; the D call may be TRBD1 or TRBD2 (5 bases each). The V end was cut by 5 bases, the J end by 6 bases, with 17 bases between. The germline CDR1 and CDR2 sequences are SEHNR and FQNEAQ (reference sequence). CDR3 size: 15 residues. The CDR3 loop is CASSANRDGLNIQYF. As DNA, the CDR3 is TGTGCCAGCAGCGCTAACCGGGACGGACTAAACATTCAGTACTTC.

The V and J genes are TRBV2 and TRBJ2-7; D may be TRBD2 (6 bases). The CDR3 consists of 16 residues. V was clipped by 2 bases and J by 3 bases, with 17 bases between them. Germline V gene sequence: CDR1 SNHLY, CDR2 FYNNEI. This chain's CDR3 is CASSELVASVSYEQYF. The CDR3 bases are TGTGCCAGCAGTGAACTGGTGGCTAGCGTAAGCTACGAGCAGTACTTC.

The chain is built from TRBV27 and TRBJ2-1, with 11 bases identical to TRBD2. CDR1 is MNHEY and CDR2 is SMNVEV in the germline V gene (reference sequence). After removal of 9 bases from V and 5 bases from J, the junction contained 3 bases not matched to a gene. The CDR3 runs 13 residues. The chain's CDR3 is CASTTSGNNEQFF. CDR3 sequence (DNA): TGTGCCAGTACGACTAGCGGGAACAATGAGCAGTTCTTC.

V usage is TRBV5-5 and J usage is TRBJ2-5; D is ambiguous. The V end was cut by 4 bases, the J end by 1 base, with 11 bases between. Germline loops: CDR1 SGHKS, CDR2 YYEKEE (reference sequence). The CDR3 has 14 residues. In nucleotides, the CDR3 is TGTGCCAGCAGCGCTCGGACCGTCCAAGAGACCCAGTACTTC. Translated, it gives CASSARTVQETQYF. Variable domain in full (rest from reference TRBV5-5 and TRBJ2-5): DAGVTQSPTHLIKTRGQQVTLRCSPISGHKSVSWYQQVLGQGPQFIFQYYEKEERGRGNFPDRFSARQFPNYSSELNVNALLLGDSALYLCASSARTVQETQYFGPGTRLLVL.

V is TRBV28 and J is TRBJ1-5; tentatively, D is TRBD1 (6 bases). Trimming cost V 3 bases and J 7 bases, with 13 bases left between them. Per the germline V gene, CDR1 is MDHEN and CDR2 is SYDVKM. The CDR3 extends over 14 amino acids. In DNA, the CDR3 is TGTGCCAGCAGTTTTGGGGGGGGCCGGCAGCCCCAGCATTTT. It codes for CASSFGGGRQPQHF.

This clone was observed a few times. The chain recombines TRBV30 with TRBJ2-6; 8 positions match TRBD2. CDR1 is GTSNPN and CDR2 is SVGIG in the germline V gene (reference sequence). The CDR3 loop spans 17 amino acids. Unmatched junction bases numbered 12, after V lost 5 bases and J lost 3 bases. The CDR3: CAWGFRAGGFGANVLTF. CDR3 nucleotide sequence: TGTGCCTGGGGTTTTCGGGCGGGAGGCTTTGGGGCCAACGTCCTGACTTTC.

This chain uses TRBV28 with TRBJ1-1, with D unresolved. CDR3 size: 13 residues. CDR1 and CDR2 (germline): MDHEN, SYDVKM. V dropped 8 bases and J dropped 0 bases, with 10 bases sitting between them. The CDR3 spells CASWAGMNTEAFF. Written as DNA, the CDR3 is TGTGCCAGCTGGGCGGGTATGAACACTGAAGCTTTCTTT.

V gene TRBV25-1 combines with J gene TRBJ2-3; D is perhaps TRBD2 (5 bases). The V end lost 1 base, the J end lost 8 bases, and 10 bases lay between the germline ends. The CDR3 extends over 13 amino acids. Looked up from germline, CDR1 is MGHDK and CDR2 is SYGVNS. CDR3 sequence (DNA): TGTGCCAGCAGTGAATTGCGGGCGGGTACGCAGTATTTT. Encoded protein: CASSELRAGTQYF.

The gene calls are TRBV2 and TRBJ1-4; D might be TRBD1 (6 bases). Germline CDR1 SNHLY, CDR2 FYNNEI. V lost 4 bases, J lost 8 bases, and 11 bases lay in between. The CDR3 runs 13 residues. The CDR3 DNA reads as TGTGCCAGCAGTGGACAGGTGGCGGAAAAACTGTTTTTT. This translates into CASSGQVAEKLFF.

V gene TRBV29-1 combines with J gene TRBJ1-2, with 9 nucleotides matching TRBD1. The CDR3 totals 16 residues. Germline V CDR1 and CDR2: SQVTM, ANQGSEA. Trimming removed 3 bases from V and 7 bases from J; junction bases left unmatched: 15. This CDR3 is CSVDDDRDRVRRGYTF. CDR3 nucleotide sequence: TGCAGCGTTGATGATGATCGGGACAGGGTTCGTCGTGGCTACACCTTC. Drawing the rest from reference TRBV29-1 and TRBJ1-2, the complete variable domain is SAVISQKPSRDICQRGTSLTIQCQVDSQVTMMFWYRQQPGQSLTLIATANQGSEATYESGFVIDKFPISRPNLTFSTLTVSNMSPEDSSIYLCSVDDDRDRVRRGYTFGSGTRLTVV.

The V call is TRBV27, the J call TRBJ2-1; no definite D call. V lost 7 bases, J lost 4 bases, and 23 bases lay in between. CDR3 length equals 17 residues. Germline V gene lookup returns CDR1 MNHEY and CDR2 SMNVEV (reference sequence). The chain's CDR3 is CASTPLAGLGVYNEQFF. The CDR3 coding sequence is TGTGCCAGCACCCCACTTGCCGGTCTAGGTGTTTACAATGAGCAGTTCTTC.

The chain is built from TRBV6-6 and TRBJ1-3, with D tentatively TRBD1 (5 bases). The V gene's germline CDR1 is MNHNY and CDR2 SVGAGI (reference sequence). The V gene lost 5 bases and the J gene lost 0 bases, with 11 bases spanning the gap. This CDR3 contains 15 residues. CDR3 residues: CASSRDGSSGNTIYF. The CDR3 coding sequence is TGTGCCAGCAGTCGGGACGGCAGCTCTGGAAACACCATATATTTT.

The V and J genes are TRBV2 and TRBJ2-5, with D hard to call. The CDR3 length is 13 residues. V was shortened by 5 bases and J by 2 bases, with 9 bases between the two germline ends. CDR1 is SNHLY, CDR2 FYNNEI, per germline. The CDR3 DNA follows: TGTGCCAGCAGTTTGCAGTTACAAGAGACCCAGTACTTC. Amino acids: CASSLQLQETQYF.

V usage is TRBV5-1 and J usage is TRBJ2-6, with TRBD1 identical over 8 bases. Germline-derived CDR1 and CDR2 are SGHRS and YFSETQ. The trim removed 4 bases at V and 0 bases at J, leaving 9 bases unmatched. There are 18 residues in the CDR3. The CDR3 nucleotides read TGCGCCAGCAGCACGGGACAGGAAAGACGCTCTGGGGCCAACGTCCTGACTTTC. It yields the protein CASSTGQERRSGANVLTF.

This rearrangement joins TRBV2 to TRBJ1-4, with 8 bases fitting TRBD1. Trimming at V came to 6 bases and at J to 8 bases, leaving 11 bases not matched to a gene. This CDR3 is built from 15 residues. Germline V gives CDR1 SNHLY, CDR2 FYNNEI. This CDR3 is CASRDRGGLMEKLFF. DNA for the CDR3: TGTGCCAGCAGAGACAGGGGAGGGCTGATGGAAAAACTGTTTTTT.

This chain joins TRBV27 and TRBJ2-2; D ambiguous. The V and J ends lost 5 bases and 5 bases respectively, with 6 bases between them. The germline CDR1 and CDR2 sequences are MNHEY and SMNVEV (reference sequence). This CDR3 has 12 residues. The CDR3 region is CASSTRTGELFF. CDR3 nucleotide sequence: TGTGCCAGCAGTACTCGTACCGGGGAGCTGTTTTTT.

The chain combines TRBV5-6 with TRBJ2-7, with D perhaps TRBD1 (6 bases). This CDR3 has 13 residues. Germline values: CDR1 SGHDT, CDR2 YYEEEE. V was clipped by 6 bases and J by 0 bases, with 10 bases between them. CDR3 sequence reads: CASTFRGSYEQYF. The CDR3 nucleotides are TGTGCCAGCACCTTCAGGGGCTCCTACGAGCAGTACTTC.

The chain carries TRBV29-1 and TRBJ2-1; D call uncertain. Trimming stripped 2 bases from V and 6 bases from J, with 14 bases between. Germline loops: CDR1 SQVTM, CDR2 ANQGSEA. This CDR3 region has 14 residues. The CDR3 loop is CSVELAPQFNEQFF. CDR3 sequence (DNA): TGCAGCGTTGAATTGGCCCCGCAATTCAATGAGCAGTTCTTC.

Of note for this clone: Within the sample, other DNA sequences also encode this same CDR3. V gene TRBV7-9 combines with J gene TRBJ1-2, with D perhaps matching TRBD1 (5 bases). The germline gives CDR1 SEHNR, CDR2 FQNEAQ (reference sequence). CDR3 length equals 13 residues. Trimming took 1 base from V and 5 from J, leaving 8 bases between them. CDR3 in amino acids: CASSLVGGYGYTF. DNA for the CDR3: TGTGCCAGCAGCTTAGTGGGGGGATATGGCTACACCTTC.

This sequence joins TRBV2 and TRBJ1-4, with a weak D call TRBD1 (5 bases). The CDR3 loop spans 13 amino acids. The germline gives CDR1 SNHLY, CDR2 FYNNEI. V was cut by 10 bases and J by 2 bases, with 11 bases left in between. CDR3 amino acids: CATKGTTNEKLFF. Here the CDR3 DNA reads TGTGCCACCAAGGGGACTACTAATGAAAAACTGTTTTTT. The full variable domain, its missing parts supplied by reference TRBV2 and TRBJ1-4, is EPEVTQTPSHQVTQMGQEVILRCVPISNHLYFYWYRQILGQKVEFLVSFYNNEISEKSEIFDDQFSVERPDGSNFTLKIRSTKLEDSAMYFCATKGTTNEKLFFGSGTQLSVL.

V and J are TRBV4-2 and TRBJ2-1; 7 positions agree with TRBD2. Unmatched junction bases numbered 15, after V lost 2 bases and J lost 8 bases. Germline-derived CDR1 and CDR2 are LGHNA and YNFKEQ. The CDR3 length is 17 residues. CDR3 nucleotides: TGTGCCAGCAGCCAATCCCTAACGGGAGGTCCGGGAGATGAGCAGTTCTTC. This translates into CASSQSLTGGPGDEQFF.

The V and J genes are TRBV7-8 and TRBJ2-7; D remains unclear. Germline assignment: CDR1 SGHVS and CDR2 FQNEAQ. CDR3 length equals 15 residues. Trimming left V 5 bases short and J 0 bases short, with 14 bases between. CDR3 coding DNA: TGTGCCAGCAGCCCCTCTCGCGTACTCTCCTACGAGCAGTACTTC. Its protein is CASSPSRVLSYEQYF.

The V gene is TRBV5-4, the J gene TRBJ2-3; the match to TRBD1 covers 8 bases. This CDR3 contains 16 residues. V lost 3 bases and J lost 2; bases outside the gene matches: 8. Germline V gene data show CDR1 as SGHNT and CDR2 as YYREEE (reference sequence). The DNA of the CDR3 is TGTGCCAGCAGCTACCCCACGGGACAGGTCACAGATACGCAGTATTTT. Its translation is CASSYPTGQVTDTQYF.

The CDR3 sequence: CASSKVGTGGPYEQYF. CDR3 in DNA: TGTGCCAGCAGCAAAGTGGGAACGGGAGGGCCCTACGAGCAGTACTTC. V gene TRBV21-1 combines with J gene TRBJ2-7; the table assigns TRBD2, which was not confirmed against the DNA. TRBV21-1 is shown as a pseudogene. The CDR3 contains 16 residues.

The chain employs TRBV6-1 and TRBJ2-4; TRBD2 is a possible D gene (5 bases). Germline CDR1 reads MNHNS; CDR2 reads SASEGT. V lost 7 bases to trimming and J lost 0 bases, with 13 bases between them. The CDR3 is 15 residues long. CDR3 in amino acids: CASTPPGLAKNIQYF. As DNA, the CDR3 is TGTGCCAGCACCCCTCCGGGGTTAGCCAAAAACATTCAGTACTTC.

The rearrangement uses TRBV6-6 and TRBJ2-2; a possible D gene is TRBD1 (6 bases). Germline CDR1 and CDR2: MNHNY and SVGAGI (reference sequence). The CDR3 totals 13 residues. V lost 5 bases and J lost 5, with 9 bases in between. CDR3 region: CASSPQGTGELFF. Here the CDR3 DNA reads TGTGCCAGCAGTCCACAGGGTACCGGGGAGCTGTTTTTT.

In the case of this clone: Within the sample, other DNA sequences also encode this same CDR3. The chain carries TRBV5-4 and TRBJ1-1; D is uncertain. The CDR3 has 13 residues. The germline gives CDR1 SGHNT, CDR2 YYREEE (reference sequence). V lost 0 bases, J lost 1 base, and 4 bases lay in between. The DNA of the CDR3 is TGTGCCAGCAGCTTGGCGGGGAACACTGAAGCTTTCTTT. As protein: CASSLAGNTEAFF.

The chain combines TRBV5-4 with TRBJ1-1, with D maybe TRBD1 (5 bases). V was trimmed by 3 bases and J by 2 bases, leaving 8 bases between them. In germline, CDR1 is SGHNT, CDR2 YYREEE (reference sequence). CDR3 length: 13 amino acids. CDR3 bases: TGTGCCAGCAGCTATGACAGAAACACTGAAGCTTTCTTT. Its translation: CASSYDRNTEAFF.

DNA of the CDR3: TGTGCCAGCAGCTTGTACCTATCAGGGGGACAAGAGACCCAGTACTTC. This codes for CASSLYLSGGQETQYF. The V call is TRBV5-6, the J call TRBJ2-5; 7 bases are shared with TRBD1. V was pared by 1 base and J by 2 bases, with 8 bases of the junction left unmatched. Germline CDR1 reads SGHDT; CDR2 reads YYEEEE. The CDR3 is 16 residues long.